A selection of T cell receptor beta chains follows, all from one sample in a study of blood T cell repertoires in COVID-19. The method was immunoSEQ multiplex PCR; TCRdb's version includes in-frame clones alone and lacks a portion of them. The profile covers 330,000 or so clones, with approximately 89% appearing a single time and around 1.9% taken by the ten largest. The sample consisted of PBMCs or T cells enriched from blood (not recorded which). These receptors were collected from a man in his forties in a cohort exposed to, infected with or recovered from COVID-19 (not recorded which). Both conserved end residues are part of each CDR3. The D gene is left open where the match is weak.

V gene: TRBV15
D gene: TRBD1
CDR3 protein: CATSRNRDRVAQYF

V gene: TRBV3-1/TRBV3-2
D gene: .
CDR3 protein: CASSPAEETQYF

V gene: TRBV19
D gene: TRBD1
CDR3 protein: CASSPTGEPPYEQYF

V gene: TRBV6-6
D gene: TRBD2
CDR3 protein: CASSPLGAGPSSYEQYF

V gene: TRBV5-1
D gene: TRBD1
CDR3 protein: CASSRTGLEAFF

V gene: TRBV19
D gene: TRBD1
CDR3 protein: CASSIPLGTGGFNVLTF

V gene: TRBV27
D gene: TRBD1
CDR3 protein: CASSWDRGFEAFF

V gene: TRBV4-1
D gene: TRBD2
CDR3 protein: CASSRSRLGLAGSPITDTQYF

V gene: TRBV18
D gene: TRBD2
CDR3 protein: CASSSTAGDGEQYF

V gene: TRBV3-1/TRBV3-2
D gene: .
CDR3 protein: CASSQRRQQSSYNEQFF

V gene: TRBV2
D gene: .
CDR3 protein: CASRGAAYEQYF